The T cell receptor (beta chain) under discussion was sequenced for a study of blood T cell repertoires in COVID-19. Trimming cost V 3 bases and J 9 bases, with 12 bases left between them. This CDR3 contains 14 residues. The V gene's germline CDR1 is MRHNA and CDR2 SNTAGT. The method was immunoSEQ multiplex PCR; TCRdb's version includes in-frame clones alone and lacks a portion of them. The repertoire includes around 84,000 clones, roughly 80% of them detected once, and around 12% sits in the top ten. V is TRBV6-4 and J is TRBJ1-6, with D perhaps matching TRBD1 (6 bases). The clonotype was recovered from a woman in her 40s with active or convalescent COVID-19. Sequencing input: peripheral blood. In nucleotides, the CDR3 is TGTGCCAGCAGTGAATCAGGGGCAGGTTCACCCCTCCACTTT. Amino acids: CASSESGAGSPLHF.